Shown below are 11 T cell receptor beta chains from a single sample sequenced in a study of post-analysis software for immune sequencing data. Sequencing libraries made from TCR beta cDNA carried unique molecular identifiers. TCRdb analysed the PCR reads with MiXCR anew, one entry per CDR3 protein. The repertoire holds about 460,000 distinct CDR3 sequences, under 55% seen once, with roughly 12% in the top ten. Their antigen targets remain unknown. General study results and limits: Included in a set of four or five TRBV segments more frequent in patients than controls were TRBV5-6, TRBV5-1 and TRBV20-1.

Sequencing input: blood. The receptors come from a girl aged 5-17 years with multiple sclerosis.

The sample holds many counts of this clonotype. The rearrangement links TRBV6-4 to TRBJ2-1; 9 bases are a match to TRBD2. V was pared by 3 bases and J by 9 bases, with 3 bases of the junction left unmatched. Germline V gene sequence: CDR1 MRHNA, CDR2 SNTAGT. The CDR3 runs 13 residues. In DNA, the CDR3 is TGTGCCAGCAGTGAGCGGACTAGCGCTGAGCAGTTCTTC. Translation: CASSERTSAEQFF.

This clonotype was counted a few times. V and J are TRBV29-1 and TRBJ2-1; 7 nucleotides line up with TRBD2. The CDR3 consists of 13 residues. V shed 3 bases and J 7 bases; nucleotides not matched to a gene: 6. Germline loops: CDR1 SQVTM, CDR2 ANQGSEA. CDR3: CSVDGLGGNEQFF. CDR3 DNA: TGCAGCGTTGATGGGTTGGGGGGGAATGAGCAGTTCTTC.

This clonotype was found a few times. This chain joins TRBV10-3 and TRBJ2-6; possibly TRBD2 for D (6 bases). The CDR3 has 13 residues. Germline V gene data show CDR1 as ENHRY and CDR2 as SYGVKD. V was pared by 11 bases and J by 2 bases, with 10 bases between. DNA for the CDR3: TGTGCCGCCTCGGGGGCTGGGGCCAACGTCCTGACTTTC. Protein sequence: CAASGAGANVLTF.

This chain links TRBV10-3 with TRBJ2-3; TRBD1 matches at 7 bases. CDR1 is ENHRY and CDR2 is SYGVKD in the germline V gene. V lost 6 bases and J lost 3; bases outside the gene matches: 6. This CDR3 is built from 14 residues. The CDR3 here is CAISTGVQTDTQYF. Written as DNA, the CDR3 is TGTGCCATCAGCACAGGGGTGCAGACAGATACGCAGTATTTT.

This clonotype was counted once. This chain joins TRBV2 and TRBJ2-2; D not certain. The CDR3 covers 15 residues. Between the trimmed V and J ends, which lost 6 bases and 1 base, there was a span of 12 bases. From germline, CDR1 is SNHLY and CDR2 FYNNEI. The CDR3 DNA is TGTGCCAGCAGGTCATGGACGGTGAACACCGGGGAGCTGTTTTTT. Protein sequence: CASRSWTVNTGELFF.

This chain joins TRBV3-1 and TRBJ2-7; possibly TRBD1 or TRBD2 for D (5 bases each). CDR1 and CDR2 from the germline V gene are LGHDT and YNNKEL (reference sequence). The CDR3 runs to 14 residues. Trimming removed 3 bases from V and 2 bases from J, with 11 bases in between. The CDR3 coding sequence is TGTGCCAGCAGCCAGGGGGAGCGCACCTACGAGCAGTACTTC. Protein: CASSQGERTYEQYF.

As to this clonotype: One junction end does not reproduce the germline sequence, and a read error may be involved. The rearrangement uses TRBV6-1 and TRBJ2-6; 7 bases align to TRBD1. Germline V gene lookup returns CDR1 MNHNS and CDR2 SASEGT. The CDR3 has 18 amino acids. The CDR3 bases are TGCGCCAGCACCGTTCTTAGGGGGCCCCCCTCTGGGGCCAACGTCCTGACTTTC. Translated: CASTVLRGPPSGANVLTF.

The rearrangement links TRBV7-9 to TRBJ2-3, with D possibly TRBD2 on 6 matching bases. The CDR3 spans 15 residues. From germline, CDR1 is SEHNR and CDR2 FQNEAQ (reference sequence). V lost 1 base to trimming and J lost 8 bases, with 16 bases between them. CDR3 residues: CASSLVVARGGTQYF. CDR3 DNA sequence: TGTGCCAGCAGCTTAGTTGTGGCCCGGGGAGGTACGCAGTATTTT.

This chain uses TRBV4-3 with TRBJ2-7, with D perhaps matching TRBD2 (6 bases). The DNA end favors TRBJ2-5, so the J call may be wrong. This CDR3 has 15 residues. Germline values: CDR1 LGHNA, CDR2 YSLEER. The CDR3: CASSQGLQEGETQYF. In nucleotides, the CDR3 is TGCGCCAGCAGCCAAGGTCTTCAGGAGGGAGAGACCCAGTACTTC.

The V gene is TRBV21-1, the J gene TRBJ1-1. TRBV21-1 is a documented pseudogene. The CDR3 runs to 14 residues. The CDR3 nucleotides are TGTGCCAGCAGCAAAGTCGGCGGGAACACTGAAGCTTTCTTT. It specifies CASSKVGGNTEAFF.

V usage is TRBV29-1 and J usage is TRBJ2-5, with 12 bases aligning to TRBD2. The end of the DNA is better explained by TRBJ2-7, so the J call may be wrong. CDR1 is SQVTM, CDR2 ANQGSEA, per germline. The CDR3 extends over 15 amino acids. In DNA form, the CDR3 reads TGCAGCGTTGATAGCGTTGCTAGCGGGAGGGGCGAGCAGTACTTC. It specifies CSVDSVASGRGEQYF.